This passage covers 21 T cell receptor beta chains from one sample sequenced in a study of early T cells in non-severe SARS-CoV-2 infection. TCRdb reprocessed the 5' RACE reads via MiXCR and lists one record per CDR3 protein. Among over 60,000 distinct CDR3 sequences listed, 9.5% to 13% were seen once. The sample here was whole blood, taken at baseline. The receptors come from an adult who was a healthcare worker with PCR-confirmed SARS-CoV-2 infection or an uninfected control (not recorded which).

The table lists this clonotype with many counts. The V call is TRBV10-3, the J call TRBJ2-5, with D possibly being TRBD1 (6 bases). V was cut by 4 bases and J by 5 bases, with 14 bases left in between. Germline lookup yields CDR1 ENHRY and CDR2 SYGVKD. The CDR3 has 14 residues. The CDR3 coding sequence is TGTGCCATCAGTGCATATCAGGGGTCCGAGACCCAGTACTTC. Protein sequence: CAISAYQGSETQYF.

The sample holds a few counts of this clonotype. The CDR3 loop reads CASSVGPIGGGTEAFF. CDR3 sequence (DNA): TGTGCCAGCAGCGTTGGACCCATCGGGGGCGGCACTGAAGCTTTCTTT. The rearrangement joins TRBV11-3 to TRBJ1-1, with D possibly TRBD1 on 6 matching bases. V was cut by 5 bases and J by 4 bases, with 20 bases left in between. Germline CDR1 and CDR2: SGHNT and YENEEA. This CDR3 spans 16 amino acids.

This clonotype was counted a few times. This chain's CDR3 is CASSPGSSGNTIYF. In DNA form, the CDR3 reads TGTGCCAGCAGCCCAGGTTCCTCTGGAAACACCATATATTTT. The chain employs TRBV7-9 and TRBJ1-3; D gene ambiguous. Trimming left V 5 bases short and J 0 bases short, with 8 bases between. Per germline, CDR1 SEHNR and CDR2 FQNEAQ (reference sequence). The CDR3 is 14 amino acids. Together with reference TRBV7-9 and TRBJ1-3, the CDR3 gives the full variable domain: DTGVSQNPRHKITKRGQNVTFRCDPISEHNRLYWYRQTLGQGPEFLTYFQNEAQLEKSRLLSDRFSAERPKGSFSTLEIQRTEQGDSAMYLCASSPGSSGNTIYFGEGSWLTVV.

The CDR3 DNA reads as TGCGCCAGCAGCCAAGAGACTCACGGTAGAGCGGGGGCCGGGAATGAGCAGTTCTTC. Protein sequence: CASSQETHGRAGAGNEQFF. The genes are TRBV4-1 and TRBJ2-1; 8 bases align to TRBD2. The CDR3 extends over 19 amino acids. Trimming removed 0 bases from V and 7 bases from J; junction bases left unmatched: 17. Germline lookup yields CDR1 MGHRA and CDR2 YSYEKL.

The rearrangement links TRBV18 to TRBJ2-1; the D gene could be TRBD1 or TRBD2 (5 bases each). V shed 0 bases and J shed 9 bases, with 15 bases lying between them. The CDR3 is made up of 15 amino acids. Germline CDR1 and CDR2: KGHSH and LQKENI. The CDR3 sequence is CASSPPKGPGGEQFF. The CDR3 nucleotides are TGTGCCAGCTCACCACCGAAGGGACCTGGGGGTGAGCAGTTCTTC. The variable domain in full, with the rest retrieved from reference TRBV18 and TRBJ2-1, is NAGVMQNPRHLVRRRGQEARLRCSPMKGHSHVYWYRQLPEEGLKFMVYLQKENIIDESGMPKERFSAEFPKEGPSILRIQQVVRGDSAAYFCASSPPKGPGGEQFFGPGTRLTVL.

The table lists this clonotype with a few counts. This rearrangement joins TRBV11-1 to TRBJ2-7; TRBD1 matches 9 bases. The trim removed 5 bases at V and 0 bases at J, leaving 5 bases unmatched. The CDR3 has 15 amino acids. CDR1 is SGHAT, CDR2 FQDESV, per germline (reference sequence). CDR3 coding DNA: TGTGCCAGCAGCCCAAACAGGGGGCCCTCCTACGAGCAGTACTTC. Protein sequence: CASSPNRGPSYEQYF. Drawing the rest from reference TRBV11-1 and TRBJ2-7, the complete variable domain is EAEVAQSPRYKITEKSQAVAFWCDPISGHATLYWYRQILGQGPELLVQFQDESVVDDSQLPKDRFSAERLKGVDSTLKIQPAELGDSAMYLCASSPNRGPSYEQYFGPGTRLTVT.

The chain combines TRBV3-1 with TRBJ2-5, with D possibly matching TRBD2 (5 bases). In germline, CDR1 is LGHDT, CDR2 YNNKEL (reference sequence). The CDR3 has 15 amino acids. Trimming left V 1 base short and J 5 bases short, with 14 bases between. CDR3 nucleotide sequence: TGTGCCAGCAGCCAAGTGACGGGTGGAGGCGAGACCCAGTACTTC. Its protein is CASSQVTGGGETQYF.

The chain has TRBV6-5 and TRBJ1-1; D remains ambiguous. CDR1 is MNHEY, CDR2 SVGAGI, per germline. The CDR3 is made up of 14 amino acids. Trimming pared 3 bases from V and 1 base from J, leaving 9 bases between. The CDR3 spells CASSYRQANTEAFF. The CDR3 region has the DNA TGTGCCAGCAGTTATCGCCAGGCGAACACTGAAGCTTTCTTT.

The V gene is TRBV7-3, the J gene TRBJ2-1, with TRBD1 matching over 7 bases. The CDR3 runs to 16 residues. The J segment lost 0 bases and the V segment lost 5 bases, leaving 7 bases of the junction unmatched. Germline-derived CDR1 and CDR2 are SGHTA and FQGTGA. CDR3 sequence (DNA): TGTGCCAGCAGCCCGGCGACAGGGTTCTCCTACAATGAGCAGTTCTTC. The encoded protein is CASSPATGFSYNEQFF.

This clonotype was found a few times. V is TRBV6-2 or TRBV6-3 and J is TRBJ2-3, with 11 bases matching TRBD2. In germline, CDR1 is MNHEY, CDR2 SVGEGT. The CDR3 is made up of 15 amino acids. The V segment lost 4 bases and the J segment 0 bases; nucleotides outside the gene matches: 0. CDR3 sequence: CASSWTSGSTDTQYF. CDR3 bases: TGTGCCAGCAGTTGGACTAGCGGGAGCACAGATACGCAGTATTTT.

This clonotype has a handful of counts. This rearrangement joins TRBV10-3 to TRBJ2-7; maybe TRBD2 (6 bases). This CDR3 is built from 12 residues. Germline CDR1 ENHRY, CDR2 SYGVKD. V was trimmed by 11 bases and J by 2 bases, leaving 13 bases between them. In nucleotides, the CDR3 is TGTGCCGTGTCGGGACTTGCCTACGAGCAGTACTTC. The encoded protein is CAVSGLAYEQYF.

This clonotype occurred a few times. The chain joins TRBV7-2 to TRBJ2-7; D remains unclear. CDR1 SGHTA and CDR2 FQGNSA come from the germline V gene. The CDR3 extends over 14 amino acids. The V end was cut by 0 bases, the J end by 0 bases, with 6 bases between. CDR3 in amino acids: CASSLAGFSYEQYF. The DNA of the CDR3 is TGTGCCAGCAGCTTAGCCGGGTTCTCCTACGAGCAGTACTTC.

This clonotype was counted once. This chain uses TRBV13 with TRBJ1-5, with TRBD1 matching 7 bases. Germline trimming cut 0 bases from V and 6 bases from J; bases unmatched to any gene: 2. CDR1 and CDR2 from the germline V gene are PRHDT and FYEKMQ (reference sequence). CDR3 length: 14 residues. CDR3 sequence (DNA): TGTGCCAGCAGCTTAGGCAGGGGGAGTCAGCCCCAGCATTTT. Protein: CASSLGRGSQPQHF.

This clonotype was observed a handful of times. The rearrangement links TRBV20-1 to TRBJ1-4, with a weak D call TRBD1 (6 bases). V lost 1 base, J lost 8 bases, and 17 bases lay in between. The CDR3 has 15 amino acids. Germline V gene lookup returns CDR1 DFQATT and CDR2 SNEGSKA (reference sequence). The DNA for the CDR3 is TGCAGTGCTAGAGGCATACAGGGAGGGCAGGAAAAACTGTTTTTT. This codes for CSARGIQGGQEKLFF.

This clonotype has a handful of counts. V and J are TRBV28 and TRBJ1-6; D not resolved. Germline CDR1 is MDHEN and CDR2 is SYDVKM. Trimming removed 8 bases from V and 12 bases from J, with 14 bases in between. The CDR3 extends over 12 amino acids. The CDR3 sequence: CASGSSSRPLHF. The DNA for the CDR3 is TGTGCCAGCGGTTCCTCATCAAGACCCCTCCACTTT.

This clonotype has a count of ten or more. V and J are TRBV30 and TRBJ2-6; TRBD1 matches at 9 bases. The junction had 6 bases not matched to a gene; V was cut back by 4 bases and J by 2 bases. In germline, CDR1 is GTSNPN, CDR2 SVGIG (reference sequence). CDR3 size: 16 residues. The CDR3 sequence: CAWTVTGGPGANVLTF. The CDR3 DNA reads TGTGCCTGGACTGTGACAGGGGGTCCTGGGGCCAACGTCCTGACTTTC.

The V and J genes are TRBV14 and TRBJ1-2, with 8 bases identical to TRBD1. The germline CDR1 and CDR2 sequences are SGHDN and FVKESK. CDR3 length: 14 amino acids. Trimming took 3 bases from V and 8 from J; bases not matched to a gene: 8. CDR3 sequence: CASSQGDRGGGYTF. The CDR3 nucleotides are TGTGCCAGCAGCCAGGGCGACAGGGGCGGGGGCTACACCTTC.

This clonotype was detected a few times. V is TRBV7-2 and J is TRBJ1-6, with a possible D match to TRBD1 (6 bases). With 2 bases removed from V and 9 bases from J, the gap between germline ends came to 20 bases. The CDR3 totals 17 residues. Germline values: CDR1 SGHTA, CDR2 FQGNSA. CDR3 sequence reads: CASSLRLRDTRGSPLHF. In nucleotides, the CDR3 is TGTGCCAGCAGCTTACGATTGAGGGACACCCGGGGTTCACCCCTCCACTTT.

Ten or more counts support this clonotype. The junction differs from germline at one of its ends, possibly a read error. This rearrangement joins TRBV7-7 to TRBJ2-1, with a possible D match to TRBD1 (6 bases). Germline V CDR1 and CDR2: SSHAT, FNYEAQ (reference sequence). The CDR3 length is 13 residues. DNA for the CDR3: TGTGCTAGCAGCTTAGCTCAGGGGAATGAGCAGTTCTTC. Protein: CASSLAQGNEQFF.

The V and J genes are TRBV4-3 and TRBJ2-2; D possibly corresponds to TRBD2 (5 bases). The CDR3 is 14 amino acids. From germline, CDR1 is LGHNA and CDR2 YSLEER. The ends were cut back, 4 bases at V and 7 bases at J, with 13 bases in the middle. CDR3 DNA sequence: TGCGCCAGCAGCCCGGGCCCCGAGGGCGGGGAGCTGTTTTTT. The encoded protein is CASSPGPEGGELFF.

This clonotype was seen repeatedly, ten times or more. The CDR3 loop reads CSALLAIGETQYF. The CDR3 DNA reads as TGCAGTGCTTTACTAGCTATCGGTGAGACCCAGTACTTC. This chain connects TRBV20-1 to TRBJ2-5, with D tentatively TRBD2 (6 bases). The CDR3 loop spans 13 amino acids. Between the trimmed V and J ends, which lost 5 bases and 5 bases, there was a span of 15 bases. The germline gives CDR1 DFQATT, CDR2 SNEGSKA (reference sequence).